This T cell receptor (beta chain) was found in a study of regulatory T cells in long-lasting Graves disease (dated by TCRdb to the early 2020s). Study-wide context: In the newly diagnosed Graves' disease group, patients had been taking antithyroid drugs for less than 3 months. The study was conducted in China and was registered as a clinical trial. Persistent Graves' disease patients were compared with newly diagnosed Graves' disease patients by peripheral blood TCR sequencing and RNA sequencing. A total of some 33 samples were covered by TCR sequencing, comprising some 13 persistent and around 20 newly diagnosed Graves' disease patients.

The library was generated by multiplex PCR. Instrument used: Illumina HiSeq 4000. CDR3 regions were amplified by Arm-PCR with iRepertoire HTBI primers to construct TCR beta libraries. Gel purification was performed on PCR products prior to sequencing. The study's processing was this. Across samples, some 62 TRBV and roughly 15 TRBJ segments were identified and used for gene usage analysis of CDR3 amino acid clonotypes. Filtered high-quality paired reads were merged into contigs using COPE and FqMerger. Contigs were aligned with BLAST to IMGT TRBV, TRBD and TRBJ reference genes, and CDR3 was defined per IMGT. Highly expanded clones were defined as clonotypes with a frequency above 0.1%. Repertoire diversity was measured by Shannon entropy, and V-J evenness by the Gini coefficient. Clonotypes shared by more than one individual were considered public. TCRdb itself trimmed the public reads at Q25 with fastp, ran MiXCR and retained productive beta chains. Here each entry gathers all rows of one CDR3 protein and keeps the most common genes and DNA. The V and J calls reflect TCRdb's pipeline rather than the authors' work. The table for this sample lists approximately 360,000 distinct CDR3 sequences; around 11% of them were counted only once. The leading ten clones occupy over 15% of the sample.

The sample's time point label, decoded: newly diagnosed GD, antithyroid drugs for less than 3 months. For both TCR sequencing and RNA sequencing, RNA was extracted from PBMCs in TRIzol. The diagnosis of Graves' disease followed American Thyroid Association guidelines. Recruitment of patients was carried out at an endocrinology department in Xi'an, China. From each patient, around 8.3 milliliters of peripheral blood was collected into an EDTA anticoagulant tube. Ficoll Paque Plus density gradient separation was used to isolate PBMCs, and no further T cell sorting was performed. An Agilent 2100 Bioanalyzer and agarose gel were used to check RNA quality, while a NanoDrop 2000 measured RNA concentration. Broad study findings and their caveats: Persistent disease showed preferential use of TRBV28, TRBJ1-2 and TRBJ2-5, whereas newly diagnosed disease favored TRBV20-1 and TRBJ2-1. Persistent Graves' disease patients showed lower TCR Shannon entropy and fewer highly expanded clones than newly diagnosed patients, suggesting clonal expansion. Sequencing and analysis were restricted to the TCR beta chain. The small sample size was acknowledged by the authors as a limitation that may reduce accuracy. Persistent patients shared more public clonotypes among themselves (around 3,000) than newly diagnosed patients did (approximately 870). Peripheral blood alone was examined, since thyroid tissue, which constituted the primary lesion, could not be accessed.

The CDR3, from cysteine to phenylalanine, totals 14 residues. Left in the record is the CDR3 DNA by itself, 42 bases read in frame from the first base. At the junction V is shortened by 7 bases and J by 1 base, with 11 bases in between. CDR1 and CDR2, looked up from the germline V gene (reference sequence), are PRHDT and FYEKMQ. Concerning this clonotype: Its antigen remains undetermined. The record has no base qualities; no much larger clone is one base away.

These data are also associated with another study on T cells in Graves' hyperthyroidism and ophthalmopathy. From that second study: Stable Graves' hyperthyroidism was defined as no progression to ophthalmopathy during 18 months of follow-up. The hyperthyroidism patients were between 18 and 65 years old and newly diagnosed, with a disease duration of less than 2 months. Any patient with an uncontrolled infection, another autoimmune disease, pregnancy or lactation was excluded. Diagnoses relied on clinical symptoms, serum thyroxine and TRAb, thyroid ultrasound and orbital computed tomography. A first-round RT-PCR of the TCR CDR3 used the HTBI primer set with the Qiagen OneStep RT-PCR kit. Most expanded thyroid clonotypes (frequency above 0.001) were also found in blood, which suggests that blood repertoires may mirror thyroid immune responses. A model built on a 13 V-J signature distinguished ophthalmopathy from stable hyperthyroidism, reaching around 88% sensitivity and about 81% specificity in cross-validation and 80%/75% in testing. In validation, progression to ophthalmopathy was predicted by the model with 70.59% sensitivity and 72% to 80% specificity, a median of 6.5 months before onset. TCR V-J signatures able to tell the groups apart were searched for in a discovery cohort of some 97 patients, of whom over 40 had Graves' ophthalmopathy and about 60 had stable Graves' hyperthyroidism. Prospective prediction of ophthalmopathy was tested in an independent validation cohort consisting of some 19 hyperthyroidism patients and some 16 patients who later progressed to ophthalmopathy. The 100 or so discovery patients were randomly divided into training and test sets at a 7:3 ratio. The study also compared thyroid tissue and blood T-cell repertoires from five or six Graves' hyperthyroidism patients. Following sampling, methimazole starting at 30 mg daily was given to hyperthyroidism patients, and high-dose intravenous methylprednisolone was given to ophthalmopathy patients. The libraries were constructed in a second round of multiplex PCR and then size-selected and purified. Sequencing of the libraries was done on an Illumina HiSeq2000 using paired-end 100 bp reads. SOAPnuke was used to process the raw data, throwing out any read that contained adapters or uncalled bases, had a mean Phred below 15, or lacked an exact constant-primer or identifier match. COPE v1.2.5 was used to merge the high-quality paired reads, and each unique nucleotide sequence was defined as a clonotype. Clonotypes were aligned to IMGT TRBV, TRBD and TRBJ reference segments using MiTCR v1.1. Only V-J combinations with frequency above 0.0001, covering 99% to 99.2% of repertoires, were analysed. A TCS score was defined as the ratio between F50 (clonal expansion) and ExV (chaos), using BLOSUM62-based TCRdist between CDR3 peptides within each V-J. Welch's t-statistics and random forest reduced just over 500 V-J features to under 15, which were used in a naive Bayes classifier (R e1071). Sample size was not statistically predetermined, and blinding of investigators to group allocation was not performed. According to the paper, TCR Vbeta CDR3 sequencing was carried out on 135 peripheral blood samples, which came from over 40 ophthalmopathy, 75 to 80 hyperthyroidism and 17 progressor patients.

This material consisted of peripheral blood mononuclear cells (PBMCs), taken at new diagnosis, from a patient treated with antithyroid drugs. The rearranged chain carries TRBV13 and TRBJ2-4; TRBD1 is a possible D gene, resting on 5 matching bases. The sequence was collected from a woman aged 18-29 years with Graves disease. Donor details come from another sample of the same person, matched by shared clones. For the CDR3, the sequence is CASTTAGAKNIQYF. The DNA sequence is as follows: TGTGCCAGCACGACAGCCGGGGCCAAAAACATTCAGTACTTC.